A selection of T cell receptor beta chains follows, all from one sample in a study of post-analysis software for immune sequencing data. TCRdb independently ran MiXCR on the PCR reads; one entry per CDR3 protein. The profile shows roughly 580,000 distinct CDR3 sequences, around 47% of them singletons. The specimen sequenced was blood. The receptors stem from a girl aged 10-17 years with multiple sclerosis. Each CDR3 is given with its conserved first and last residue. Fields, in order: J gene, clone size, D gene, CDR3 length, V gene, CDR3 DNA, CDR3 protein. D genes are given only for firm matches. Not all rows give a size; the values are once, few, many and, for expanded clones, a class.

j_gene: TRBJ2-4; abundance: -; d_gene: -; len: 12; v_gene: TRBV5-1; CDR3nt: TGCGCCAGCAGCTACGGACGAGACATTCAGTACTTC; CDR3aa: CASSYGRDIQYF
j_gene: TRBJ1-1; abundance: few; d_gene: -; len: 14; v_gene: TRBV29-1; CDR3nt: TGCAGCGTTGAAGGGGTGGCCAAGAACACTGAAGCTTTCTTT; CDR3aa: CSVEGVAKNTEAFF
j_gene: TRBJ2-5; abundance: few; d_gene: TRBD1; len: 14; v_gene: TRBV10-3; CDR3nt: TGTGCCTCCGCCCCTGACAGGGACCCAGAGACCCAGTACTTC; CDR3aa: CASAPDRDPETQYF
j_gene: TRBJ2-4; abundance: many; d_gene: -; len: 13; v_gene: TRBV29-1; CDR3nt: TGCAGCGTTACAGGACTAAAAGAAAACATTCAGTACTTC; CDR3aa: CSVTGLKENIQYF
j_gene: TRBJ2-3; abundance: -; d_gene: -; len: 13; v_gene: TRBV20-1; CDR3nt: TGCAGTGCCACAGGGGGGGTAACAGATACGCAGTATTTT; CDR3aa: CSATGGVTDTQYF
j_gene: TRBJ2-3; abundance: -; d_gene: -; len: 15; v_gene: TRBV5-1; CDR3nt: TGCGCCAGCAGCCCTGGGGTACAGCTCACAGATACGCAGTATTTT; CDR3aa: CASSPGVQLTDTQYF
j_gene: TRBJ2-5; abundance: -; d_gene: -; len: 14; v_gene: TRBV5-1; CDR3nt: TGCGCCAGCAGCTTGGGAGGCAGTCAAAAGACCCAGTACTTC; CDR3aa: CASSLGGSQKTQYF
j_gene: TRBJ2-5; abundance: few; d_gene: TRBD1; len: 16; v_gene: TRBV7-2; CDR3nt: TGTGCCAGCAGCTTACGGCCGACAGGGGTCGAAGAGACCCAGTACTTC; CDR3aa: CASSLRPTGVEETQYF
j_gene: TRBJ1-1; abundance: -; d_gene: -; len: 18; v_gene: TRBV6-5; CDR3nt: TGTGCCAGCAGTTTGAGAGGACAGTCAACAAGTATGAACACTGAAGCTTTCTTT; CDR3aa: CASSLRGQSTSMNTEAFF
j_gene: TRBJ2-7; abundance: few; d_gene: -; len: 14; v_gene: TRBV27; CDR3nt: TGTGCCAGCAGTTTGGTGACAGGTATCTACGAGCAGTACTTC; CDR3aa: CASSLVTGIYEQYF
j_gene: TRBJ2-1; abundance: -; d_gene: TRBD2; len: 13; v_gene: TRBV28; CDR3nt: TGTGCCAGTAGCGGGAACCTCTACAATGAGCAGTTCTTC; CDR3aa: CASSGNLYNEQFF
j_gene: TRBJ1-1; abundance: -; d_gene: -; len: 14; v_gene: TRBV3-1; CDR3nt: TGTGCCAGCAGCCCGGGGGTTTTCTACACTGAAGCTTTCTTT; CDR3aa: CASSPGVFYTEAFF
j_gene: TRBJ2-5; abundance: few; d_gene: TRBD2; len: 13; v_gene: TRBV27; CDR3nt: TGTGCCAGCAGACTAGCGGGTTCGTCGACCCAGTACTTC; CDR3aa: CASRLAGSSTQYF
j_gene: TRBJ2-2; abundance: -; d_gene: -; len: 12; v_gene: TRBV6-5; CDR3nt: TGTGCCAGCTCTCCGTTGAACGGGGAGCTGTTTTTT; CDR3aa: CASSPLNGELFF
j_gene: TRBJ2-1; abundance: -; d_gene: TRBD2; len: 17; v_gene: TRBV4-1; CDR3nt: TGCGCCAGCAGCCAGCAGCGGGGGGTAAGCTCCTACAATGAGCAGTTCTTC; CDR3aa: CASSQQRGVSSYNEQFF
j_gene: TRBJ1-2; abundance: -; d_gene: TRBD1; len: 13; v_gene: TRBV27; CDR3nt: TGTGCCTGCAGTTTCCCAGGGGGCGGAGGCTACACCTTC; CDR3aa: CACSFPGGGGYTF
j_gene: TRBJ2-7; abundance: few; d_gene: TRBD1; len: 15; v_gene: TRBV20-1; CDR3nt: TGCAGTGCTAGGAAGACAGGGGTTTCTTTCTACGAGCAGTACTTC; CDR3aa: CSARKTGVSFYEQYF
j_gene: TRBJ2-1; abundance: -; d_gene: -; len: 15; v_gene: TRBV2; CDR3nt: TGTGCCAGCAGTGAGCTACAGAGCTCCTACAATGAGCAGTTCTTC; CDR3aa: CASSELQSSYNEQFF
j_gene: TRBJ2-2; abundance: -; d_gene: -; len: 14; v_gene: TRBV30; CDR3nt: TGTGCCTGGAGTAGAAGCGTGAACACCGGGGAGCTGTTTTTT; CDR3aa: CAWSRSVNTGELFF
j_gene: TRBJ2-7; abundance: once; d_gene: -; len: 13; v_gene: TRBV5-1; CDR3nt: TGCGCCAGCAGCTTGATGGGCGGATACGAGCAGTACTTC; CDR3aa: CASSLMGGYEQYF
j_gene: TRBJ2-3; abundance: -; d_gene: TRBD2; len: 16; v_gene: TRBV5-1; CDR3nt: TGCGCCAGCAGCTGGGGTCTGAGCGGGGGGGCAGATACGCAGTATTTT; CDR3aa: CASSWGLSGGADTQYF
j_gene: TRBJ2-3; abundance: -; d_gene: TRBD2; len: 16; v_gene: TRBV5-1; CDR3nt: TGCGCCAGCAGCTTGGGAGCGGGGCCCAGCACAGATACGCAGTATTTT; CDR3aa: CASSLGAGPSTDTQYF
j_gene: TRBJ1-4; abundance: many; d_gene: TRBD1; len: 16; v_gene: TRBV4-2; CDR3nt: TGTGCCAGCAGCCGACAATTCGGGACAGGGGATGAAAAACTGTTTTTT; CDR3aa: CASSRQFGTGDEKLFF
j_gene: TRBJ2-7; abundance: -; d_gene: -; len: 14; v_gene: TRBV12-3/TRBV12-4; CDR3nt: TGTGCCAGCAGTTCGGACAGCTTCACCTACGAGCAGTACTTC; CDR3aa: CASSSDSFTYEQYF
j_gene: TRBJ2-2; abundance: -; d_gene: TRBD2; len: 14; v_gene: TRBV7-9; CDR3nt: TGTGCCAGCGGTTCGGGACTAGCGGGCGGGGAGCTGTTTTTT; CDR3aa: CASGSGLAGGELFF
j_gene: TRBJ2-1; abundance: -; d_gene: -; len: 14; v_gene: TRBV9; CDR3nt: TGTGCCAGCAGCGCCCAGTGGGGGGACAACGAGCAGTTCTTC; CDR3aa: CASSAQWGDNEQFF
j_gene: TRBJ1-5; abundance: -; d_gene: TRBD1; len: 15; v_gene: TRBV20-1; CDR3nt: TGCAGTGCTTCCCCTCAGACAGGGAACAATCAGCCCCAGCATTTT; CDR3aa: CSASPQTGNNQPQHF